This TCR beta chain was obtained from a study of spatial heterogeneity in lung cancer. Study conclusions and caveats: Tumors with more nonsynonymous mutations had more expanded intratumoral alpha and beta TCRs.

This clonotype was recorded at least ten times. What it binds is not known. There are 15 residues in the CDR3. V was clipped by 4 bases and J by 1 base; unmatched bases: 6. Per the germline V gene, CDR1 is SGHRS and CDR2 is YFSETQ. TCRdb reprocessed the 5' RACE reads with MiXCR, giving one entry per CDR3 protein. In the table there are 24,000 or so distinct CDR3 sequences, approximately 10% of which are singletons. Described time point: sample taken at primary tumor resection. The chain joins TRBV5-1 to TRBJ1-2; 8 bases are a match to TRBD1. Sequenced material: lung tumor tissue, taken at surgery. The sequence came from a male donor with early-stage non-small cell lung cancer. This CDR3 is CASSIRTGNNYGYTF. The CDR3, as DNA: TGCGCCAGCAGCATAAGGACAGGGAATAACTATGGCTACACCTTC.